What follows are 27 T cell receptor beta chains derived from one specimen sequenced in a study of CD8 T cells in ankylosing spondylitis (dated by TCRdb to 2016 to 2017). Results the study describes overall, beyond this receptor: A TCR beta motif of several highly homologous amino acid variants appeared characteristic of blood from ankylosing spondylitis patients.

The method behind the library was 5' RACE. The sample was run on an Illumina HiSeq 2500. Using fastp at Q25 and MiXCR, TCRdb reprocessed the public reads and kept productive beta chains. CDR3 protein sequences are deduplicated, and each keeps its most common genes and DNA. The sample table contains over 600,000 distinct CDR3 sequences; only one count was recorded for roughly 20% of them. The top ten hold over 15% of the sample. No antigen has been assigned to these receptors. Sequenced input: blood, either unsorted or a sorted T cell fraction (not recorded which). The origin of the receptors is a male donor with ankylosing spondylitis.

V and J are TRBV7-8 and TRBJ1-1, with D hard to call. Trimming stripped 7 bases from V and 4 bases from J, with 13 bases between. CDR1 is SGHVS and CDR2 is FQNEAQ in the germline V gene. The CDR3 has 13 amino acids. Written as DNA, the CDR3 is TGTGCCAGCACGGGGATGAGAAGCACTGAAGCTTTCTTT. As protein: CASTGMRSTEAFF.

The rearrangement joins TRBV10-3 to TRBJ2-1; TRBD1 matches at 9 bases. CDR3 length: 16 amino acids. Looked up from germline, CDR1 is ENHRY and CDR2 is SYGVKD. Unmatched junction bases numbered 5, after V lost 0 bases and J lost 5 bases. The CDR3 loop reads CAISESGTGRDNEQFF. The CDR3 nucleotides are TGTGCCATCAGTGAGTCAGGGACAGGGAGGGACAATGAGCAGTTCTTC.

This clonotype was seen more than once but under ten times. The chain couples TRBV27 to TRBJ1-5; possibly TRBD1 for D (5 bases). Trimming took 5 bases from V and 3 from J, leaving 11 bases between them. The CDR3 spans 14 residues. Germline V gene sequence: CDR1 MNHEY, CDR2 SMNVEV (reference sequence). CDR3 protein: CASSLRQNNQPQHF. DNA for the CDR3: TGTGCCAGCAGTCTCCGACAGAACAATCAGCCCCAGCATTTT.

The genes are TRBV4-2 and TRBJ1-1; 7 nucleotides align to TRBD1. V was pared by 1 base and J by 7 bases, with 9 bases of the junction left unmatched. Germline assignment: CDR1 LGHNA and CDR2 YNFKEQ. The CDR3 runs 15 residues. Written as DNA, the CDR3 is TGTGCCAGCAGCCAAGGGGGGTGGGACAGATTTGAAGCTTTCTTT. Translated: CASSQGGWDRFEAFF.

This clonotype was counted only a few times. The genes are TRBV30 and TRBJ1-5, with TRBD1 identical over 7 bases. CDR3 length: 14 residues. After removal of 0 bases from V and 5 bases from J, the junction contained 4 bases not matched to a gene. Looked up from germline, CDR1 is GTSNPN and CDR2 is SVGIG (reference sequence). Here the CDR3 DNA reads TGTGCCTGGAGTGTAACAGGGGTTTATCAGCCCCAGCATTTT. It is translated as CAWSVTGVYQPQHF.

The chain has TRBV13 and TRBJ1-4; D perhaps matches TRBD1 (6 bases). V was shortened by 2 bases and J by 4 bases, with 11 bases between the two germline ends. The CDR3 is 15 amino acids. Per germline, CDR1 PRHDT and CDR2 FYEKMQ (reference sequence). This chain's CDR3 is CASSLRGQLNEKLFF. The CDR3 DNA follows: TGTGCCAGCAGCTTACGCGGACAGCTTAATGAAAAACTGTTTTTT.

In this sample, this clonotype turned up many times. The rearrangement joins TRBV29-1 to TRBJ2-2; D unresolved. Deletions cut 7 bases from V and 4 bases from J, with 13 bases between. The CDR3 loop spans 13 amino acids. Per the germline V gene, CDR1 is SQVTM and CDR2 is ANQGSEA. The CDR3, as DNA: TGCAGCGCAGGCCAGCCCTCCACCGGGGAGCTGTTTTTT. This encodes CSAGQPSTGELFF.

The gene calls are TRBV7-9 and TRBJ1-3; D gene uncertain. This CDR3 is 14 amino acids long. Trimming removed 1 base from V and 4 bases from J, with 8 bases in between. The germline V gene has CDR1 SEHNR and CDR2 FQNEAQ (reference sequence). The CDR3 nucleotides read TGTGCCAGCAGCTTAGAGGGCCTAGGAAACACCATATATTTT. Encoded protein: CASSLEGLGNTIYF. The entire variable domain, with the rest obtained from reference TRBV7-9 and TRBJ1-3, is as follows: DTGVSQNPRHKITKRGQNVTFRCDPISEHNRLYWYRQTLGQGPEFLTYFQNEAQLEKSRLLSDRFSAERPKGSFSTLEIQRTEQGDSAMYLCASSLEGLGNTIYFGEGSWLTVV.

This clonotype has a handful of counts. The chain carries TRBV20-1 and TRBJ1-2; D not resolved. Deletions cut 3 bases from V and 3 bases from J, with 17 bases between. The germline V gene has CDR1 DFQATT and CDR2 SNEGSKA (reference sequence). The CDR3 covers 15 residues. CDR3 loop: CSASTLDMGHYGYTF. CDR3 DNA sequence: TGCAGTGCTAGTACGCTGGATATGGGCCACTATGGCTACACCTTC.

The chain carries TRBV6-5 and TRBJ2-2, with D hard to call. This CDR3 region has 17 residues. Trimming took off 2 bases at V and 1 base at J, with 14 bases between the two ends. Germline CDR1 is MNHEY and CDR2 is SVGAGI. The CDR3 DNA reads as TGTGCCAGCAGTTACGGGGTAGAGACACAGAACACCGGGGAGCTGTTTTTT. This gives the protein CASSYGVETQNTGELFF.

This clonotype has at least ten counts. The CDR3, as DNA: TGCAGTGCTAGCACCTCAGGCGGACTAGCGGGCACAGATACGCAGTATTTT. Translating gives CSASTSGGLAGTDTQYF. The V call is TRBV20-1, the J call TRBJ2-3; TRBD2 matches at 10 bases. The CDR3 has 17 amino acids. Trimming took 3 bases from V and 1 from J; bases not matched to a gene: 10. The germline gives CDR1 DFQATT, CDR2 SNEGSKA (reference sequence).

The chain uses TRBV6-2 or TRBV6-3 and TRBJ2-2; TRBD1 is a possible D gene (6 bases). The CDR3 is 14 residues long. Germline-derived CDR1 and CDR2 are MNHEY and SVGEGT. Trimming took off 6 bases at V and 2 bases at J, with 10 bases between the two ends. This chain's CDR3 is CASRLGANTGELFF. DNA for the CDR3: TGTGCCAGCAGATTGGGGGCTAACACCGGGGAGCTGTTTTTT.

This clonotype was observed a few times. This chain uses TRBV12-3 or TRBV12-4 with TRBJ1-2; 7 nucleotides match TRBD1. V lost 3 bases, J lost 7 bases, and 11 bases stayed unmatched. The CDR3 is 15 residues long. The chain's CDR3 is CASSLTGWHKGGYTF. In DNA form, the CDR3 reads TGTGCCAGCAGTTTGACAGGGTGGCACAAAGGTGGCTACACCTTC.

In regard to this clonotype: This may be a read error, as it is one base from a much larger clone. The chain employs TRBV29-1 and TRBJ2-7; 8 positions agree with TRBD1. This CDR3 comprises 13 residues. Germline CDR1 and CDR2: SQVTM and ANQGSEA. V shed 7 bases and J 2 bases; nucleotides not matched to a gene: 7. The CDR3 nucleotides read TGCAGCGCGACCGGGACAGGACCCTACGAGCAGTACTTC. Protein product: CSATGTGPYEQYF.

CDR3 DNA sequence: TGCAGTGCTAGGGGGGAAAATTGGATCGCTGAAGCTTTCTTT. Protein product: CSARGENWIAEAFF. This chain links TRBV20-1 with TRBJ1-1, with D perhaps TRBD1 (5 bases). V was pared by 3 bases and J by 6 bases, with 17 bases between. The CDR3 length is 14 residues. From germline, CDR1 is DFQATT and CDR2 SNEGSKA (reference sequence).

The CDR3 sequence is CSVGGYTF. CDR3 DNA: TGCAGCGTAGGAGGCTACACCTTC. V usage is TRBV29-1 and J usage is TRBJ1-2; D ambiguous. The germline CDR1 and CDR2 sequences are SQVTM and ANQGSEA. The CDR3 extends over 8 amino acids. V gave up 6 bases and J gave up 8 bases, with 4 bases separating them. The full variable domain, its missing parts supplied by reference TRBV29-1 and TRBJ1-2, is SAVISQKPSRDICQRGTSLTIQCQVDSQVTMMFWYRQQPGQSLTLIATANQGSEATYESGFVIDKFPISRPNLTFSTLTVSNMSPEDSSIYLCSVGGYTFGSGTRLTVV.

This clonotype was seen repeatedly, ten times or more. This sequence joins TRBV6-2 or TRBV6-3 and TRBJ2-1; D is unresolved. Trimming took off 4 bases at V and 7 bases at J, with 14 bases between the two ends. There are 14 residues in the CDR3. The V gene's germline CDR1 is MNHEY and CDR2 SVGEGT. The CDR3 loop reads CASSSRSPHNEQFF. As DNA, the CDR3 is TGTGCCAGCAGTTCCCGGTCGCCCCATAATGAGCAGTTCTTC.

This clonotype came up a few times. The chain employs TRBV29-1 and TRBJ1-2; TRBD1 agrees at 9 bases. CDR1 is SQVTM and CDR2 is ANQGSEA in the germline V gene. J was trimmed by 2 bases and V by 0 bases; bases with no gene match: 4. This CDR3 is 15 amino acids long. The CDR3 region is CSVEDDGTGNYGYTF. The CDR3 DNA sequence: TGCAGCGTTGAAGACGACGGGACAGGGAACTATGGCTACACCTTC.

This clonotype has more than one count but fewer than ten. This chain connects TRBV9 to TRBJ1-5; D is perhaps TRBD1 (5 bases). The CDR3 is 17 residues long. Trimming shortened V by 5 bases and J by 0 bases, and 18 bases separated the two germline ends. Germline CDR1 reads SGDLS; CDR2 reads YYNGEE. CDR3 in amino acids: CASRLDRQIYSNQPQHF. The CDR3 DNA is TGTGCCAGCAGATTAGACAGACAAATTTATAGCAATCAGCCCCAGCATTTT.

This clonotype was counted a few times. This rearrangement joins TRBV5-1 to TRBJ1-1; perhaps TRBD1 as D (5 bases). V shed 4 bases and J shed 3 bases, with 13 bases lying between them. This CDR3 is 14 amino acids long. Looked up from germline, CDR1 is SGHRS and CDR2 is YFSETQ. For the CDR3, the DNA is TGCGCCAGCAGCGCCCAGGGATGGGACACTGAAGCTTTCTTT. Translated: CASSAQGWDTEAFF.

This clonotype was counted only a few times. In DNA form, the CDR3 reads TGTGCCAGCAGCGTAGCCGGGGAAGGGGGCCCCTACGAGCAGTACTTC. It yields the protein CASSVAGEGGPYEQYF. V usage is TRBV9 and J usage is TRBJ2-7; TRBD1 matches 7 bases. After removal of 0 bases from V and 2 bases from J, the junction contained 8 bases not matched to a gene. Germline CDR1 reads SGDLS; CDR2 reads YYNGEE. The CDR3 sequence is 16 residues long.

V gene TRBV24-1 combines with J gene TRBJ2-7; D is perhaps TRBD1 or TRBD2 (6 bases each). The assigned J gene may be wrong: the sequence end matches TRBJ2-1 better. Germline CDR1 KGHDR, CDR2 SFDVKD. This CDR3 comprises 12 residues. DNA of the CDR3: TGTGCCACGTGGGGGGCCGGGAATGAGCAGTTCTTC. Its protein is CATWGAGNEQFF.

This chain connects TRBV4-3 to TRBJ2-6; no reliable D call. Trimming left V 0 bases short and J 0 bases short, with 6 bases between. The germline gives CDR1 LGHNA, CDR2 YSLEER. This CDR3 region has 16 residues. CDR3 protein: CASSQEAGSGANVLTF. DNA of the CDR3: TGCGCCAGCAGCCAAGAGGCCGGCTCTGGGGCCAACGTCCTGACTTTC.

This chain connects TRBV20-1 to TRBJ2-7, with D possibly called TRBD1 or TRBD2 (6 bases each). Per germline, CDR1 DFQATT and CDR2 SNEGSKA (reference sequence). V was trimmed by 0 bases and J by 7 bases, leaving 22 bases between them. The CDR3 consists of 16 residues. This CDR3 is CSAREEGTLGWEEQYF. The CDR3 region has the DNA TGCAGTGCTAGAGAGGAGGGGACACTGGGTTGGGAGGAGCAGTACTTC.

The rearrangement joins TRBV12-3 or TRBV12-4 to TRBJ1-4; D is ambiguous. CDR3 length: 13 residues. The germline V and J ends were trimmed by 5 bases and 4 bases, with 8 bases remaining between them. The CDR3 DNA reads TGTGCCAGCAGTGGACGGAATAATGAAAAACTGTTTTTT. This sequence encodes CASSGRNNEKLFF.

This clonotype was counted only a few times. V is TRBV28 and J is TRBJ2-7; a possible D gene is TRBD2 (6 bases). CDR1 and CDR2 from the germline V gene are MDHEN and SYDVKM. Deletions cut 2 bases from V and 6 bases from J, with 14 bases between. CDR3 length: 14 amino acids. The CDR3 DNA reads TGTGCCAGCAGTTTAGATACTAGCTCCGGCGAGCAGTACTTC. It is translated as CASSLDTSSGEQYF. Full variable domain (remainder filled in from reference TRBV28 and TRBJ2-7): DVKVTQSSRYLVKRTGEKVFLECVQDMDHENMFWYRQDPGLGLRLIYFSYDVKMKEKGDIPEGYSVSREKKERFSLILESASTNQTSMYLCASSLDTSSGEQYFGPGTRLTVT.

This clonotype showed up just a few times. The CDR3 region is CAISDGRQTYEQYF. In DNA form, the CDR3 reads TGTGCCATCAGTGATGGCAGGCAAACCTACGAGCAGTACTTC. The rearrangement joins TRBV10-3 to TRBJ2-7; no reliable D call. The CDR3 has 14 amino acids. Germline CDR1 is ENHRY and CDR2 is SYGVKD. The V gene lost 3 bases and the J gene lost 2 bases, with 11 bases spanning the gap.